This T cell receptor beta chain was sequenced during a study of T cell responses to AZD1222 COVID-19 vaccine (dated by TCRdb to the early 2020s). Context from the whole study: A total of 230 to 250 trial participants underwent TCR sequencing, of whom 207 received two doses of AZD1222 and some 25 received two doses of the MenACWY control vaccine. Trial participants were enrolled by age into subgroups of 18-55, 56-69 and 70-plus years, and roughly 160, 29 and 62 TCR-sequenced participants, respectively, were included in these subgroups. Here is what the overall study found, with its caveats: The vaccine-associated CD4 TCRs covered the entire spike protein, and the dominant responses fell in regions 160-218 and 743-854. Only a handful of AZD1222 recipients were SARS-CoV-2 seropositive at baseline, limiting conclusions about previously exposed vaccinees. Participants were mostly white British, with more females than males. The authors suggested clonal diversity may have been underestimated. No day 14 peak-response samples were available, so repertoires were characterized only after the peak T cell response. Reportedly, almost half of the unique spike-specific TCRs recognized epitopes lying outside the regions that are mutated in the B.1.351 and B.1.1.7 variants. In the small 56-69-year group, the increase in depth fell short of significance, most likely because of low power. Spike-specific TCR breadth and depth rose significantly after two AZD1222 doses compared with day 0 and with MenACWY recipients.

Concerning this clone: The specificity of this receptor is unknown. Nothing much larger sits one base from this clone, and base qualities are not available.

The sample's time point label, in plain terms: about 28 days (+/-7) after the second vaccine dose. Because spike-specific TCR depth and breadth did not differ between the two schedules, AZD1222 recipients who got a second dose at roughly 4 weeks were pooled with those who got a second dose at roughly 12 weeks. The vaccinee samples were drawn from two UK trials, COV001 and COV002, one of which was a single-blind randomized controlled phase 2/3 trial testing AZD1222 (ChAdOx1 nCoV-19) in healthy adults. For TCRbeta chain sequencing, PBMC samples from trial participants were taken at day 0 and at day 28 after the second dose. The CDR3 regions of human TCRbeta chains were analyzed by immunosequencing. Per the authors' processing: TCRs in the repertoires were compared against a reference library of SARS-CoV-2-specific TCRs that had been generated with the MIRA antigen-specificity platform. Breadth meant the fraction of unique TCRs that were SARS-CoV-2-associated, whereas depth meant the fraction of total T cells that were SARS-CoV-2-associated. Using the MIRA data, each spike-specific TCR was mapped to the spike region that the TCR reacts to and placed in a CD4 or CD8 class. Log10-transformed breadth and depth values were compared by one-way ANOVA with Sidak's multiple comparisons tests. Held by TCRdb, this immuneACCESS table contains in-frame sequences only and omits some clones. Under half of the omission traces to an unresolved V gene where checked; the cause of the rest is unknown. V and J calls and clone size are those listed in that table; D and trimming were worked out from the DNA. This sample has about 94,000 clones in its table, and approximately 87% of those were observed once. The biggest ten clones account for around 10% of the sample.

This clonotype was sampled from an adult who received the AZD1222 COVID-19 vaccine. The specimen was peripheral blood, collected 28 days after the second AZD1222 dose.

The nucleotide sequence reads TGTGCCAGCAGCTCCGTGGTCCCCGGGGCTGGGGCCAACGTCCTGACTTTC. It codes for CASSSVVPGAGANVLTF. Recombination connected TRBV7-6 to TRBJ2-6, with TRBD2 tentatively as D gene (5 bases match). The germline ends are 15 bases apart after V is trimmed by 4 bases and J by 2 bases. The CDR1 and CDR2 encoded by the germline V gene are SGHVS and FNYEAQ. The CDR3 spans 17 residues, from the cysteine through the phenylalanine. Here the CDR3 DNA is all that survives: 51 bases in frame from base 1.